This T cell receptor (beta chain) derives from a study of T cells after yellow fever vaccination. Study-wide findings and caveats: Detected again after the booster were most primary-vaccination clones, at 95% to 98% CD4 and about 90% CD8. A secondary response was less intense yet reached its peak sooner, at day 5 versus 15.

There are a few counts of this clonotype. Its antigen is currently unknown. Production of TCR cDNA was by 5'RACE template switching, which also added a universal primer site and UMIs. TCRdb processed the 5' RACE reads anew with MiXCR; each CDR3 protein has one entry. The sample shows approximately 350,000 distinct CDR3 sequences, under 14% of them seen only once. Germline loops: CDR1 MNHEY, CDR2 SVGEGT. CDR3 length: 15 residues. V lost 7 bases and J lost 4, with 19 bases in between. The receptor was derived from a man younger than 35 who received the YFV17D yellow fever vaccine. Sequencing used PBMCs, obtained on the day of the first yellow fever vaccination. The gene calls are TRBV6-2 or TRBV6-3 and TRBJ2-5; possibly TRBD1 or TRBD2 for D (5 bases each). CDR3 sequence reads: CASNKGWREGETQYF. As DNA, the CDR3 is TGTGCCAGCAATAAGGGGTGGAGAGAGGGAGAGACCCAGTACTTC.